The present T cell receptor (beta chain) was sequenced within a study of chemoradiotherapy in HPV16-positive cancers. About the study: Candidate HPV-specific T-cell clones and common TCR motifs came from functional assays in a couple of HPV16-positive patients. General study results and limits: Functional assays defining HPV-specific T cells used only a couple of HPV16-positive patients. For HPV16-positive patients, expanding HPV-responsive T cells associated with longer recurrence-free survival.

On this clone itself: Its antigen remains unidentified.

Repertoires were generated with immunoSEQ multiplex PCR, while TCRdb's copy carries only in-frame clones and drops some. The sample holds 25,000 to 35,000 clones, 70% to 90% seen once. Samples were taken several times over chemoradiotherapy. The source material was blood, sampled from a patient who underwent chemoradiotherapy. This clonotype was sampled from a human donor with HPV-associated anogenital cancer.

CDR3 residues: CASRRTGGTEAFF. The CDR3 DNA is TGTGCCAGCAGGCGGACAGGAGGCACTGAAGCTTTCTTT. The rearrangement links TRBV6-1 to TRBJ1-1; 7 bases match TRBD1. The V segment lost 6 bases and the J segment 4 bases; nucleotides outside the gene matches: 5. The germline gives CDR1 MNHNS, CDR2 SASEGT. The CDR3 extends over 13 amino acids.